Reported below is one T cell receptor beta chain. Its antigen is currently unknown. Specified time point: persistent/refractory GD, antithyroid drugs over 5 years with positive TRAb. Researchers made the TCR library from RNA that was extracted from PBMCs. This record comes from a study of regulatory T cells in long-lasting Graves disease. Study results and caveats: Graves' patients with persistent disease showed TCR diversity lower than patients newly diagnosed. Authors noted too few samples as a limitation. Those with persistent disease had in common more public clonotypes (more than 2,500) than new patients (roughly 1,000). The analysis examined peripheral blood only and excluded thyroid tissue.

Investigators prepared the TCR beta libraries by applying iRepertoire HTBI primers and Arm-PCR of CDR3 regions. Each CDR3 protein is one row after TCRdb ran MiXCR on the multiplex PCR reads. Of 400,000 to 500,000 distinct CDR3 sequences listed, about a fifth are singletons. J gave up 3 bases and V 6 bases, and 14 bases lay outside the gene matches. Germline values: CDR1 MNHNS, CDR2 SASEGT. This CDR3 has 17 residues. This clonotype originated in a female donor with Graves disease. V usage is TRBV6-1 and J usage is TRBJ1-5; TRBD1 aligns across 7 bases. The material sequenced was peripheral blood mononuclear cells (PBMCs), taken when the disease was refractory, from a patient treated with antithyroid drugs. CDR3 residues: CASRTKLTGRNNQPQHF. The CDR3 bases are TGTGCCAGCAGGACTAAATTGACAGGGCGGAACAATCAGCCCCAGCATTTT.